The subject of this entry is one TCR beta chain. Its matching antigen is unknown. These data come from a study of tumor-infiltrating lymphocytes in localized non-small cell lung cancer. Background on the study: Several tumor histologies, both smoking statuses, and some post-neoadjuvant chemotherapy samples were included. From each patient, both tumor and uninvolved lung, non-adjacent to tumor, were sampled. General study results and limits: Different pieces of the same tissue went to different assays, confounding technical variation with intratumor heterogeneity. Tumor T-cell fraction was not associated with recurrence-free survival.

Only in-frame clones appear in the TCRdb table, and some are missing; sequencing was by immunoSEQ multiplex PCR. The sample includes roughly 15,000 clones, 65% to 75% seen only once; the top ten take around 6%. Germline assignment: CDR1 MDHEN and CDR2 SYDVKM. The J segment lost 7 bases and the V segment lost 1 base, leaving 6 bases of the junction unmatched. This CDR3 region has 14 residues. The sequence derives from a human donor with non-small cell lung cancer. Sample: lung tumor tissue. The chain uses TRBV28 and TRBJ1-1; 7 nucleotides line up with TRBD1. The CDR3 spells CASSLSSRQGEAFF. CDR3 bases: TGTGCCAGCAGTTTATCCTCAAGACAGGGTGAAGCTTTCTTT.